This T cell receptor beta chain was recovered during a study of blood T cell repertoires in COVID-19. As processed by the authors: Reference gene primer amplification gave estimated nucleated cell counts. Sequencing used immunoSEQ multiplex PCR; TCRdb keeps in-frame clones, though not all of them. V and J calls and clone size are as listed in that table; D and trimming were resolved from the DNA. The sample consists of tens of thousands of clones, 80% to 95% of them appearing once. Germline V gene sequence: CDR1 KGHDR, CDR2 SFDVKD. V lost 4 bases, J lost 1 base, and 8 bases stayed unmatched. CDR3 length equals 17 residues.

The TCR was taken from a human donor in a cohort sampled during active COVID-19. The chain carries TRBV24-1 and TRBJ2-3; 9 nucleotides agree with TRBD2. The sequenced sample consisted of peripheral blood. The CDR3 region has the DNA TGTGCCACCAGTGACCCTTCACCTAGCGGGGGCACAGATACGCAGTATTTT. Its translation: CATSDPSPSGGTDTQYF.